Listed here are 24 T cell receptor beta chains from one sample, sequenced in a study of blood T cell repertoires in COVID-19. TCRdb's copy holds only in-frame clones and misses some; the assay was immunoSEQ multiplex PCR. Among about 90,000 clones listed, approximately 78% were seen once. Sequencing used peripheral blood. The receptor set was obtained from a human donor in a cohort sampled during active COVID-19.

The chain uses TRBV18 and TRBJ2-5; D may be TRBD2 (5 bases). Germline V gene data show CDR1 as KGHSH and CDR2 as LQKENI. The CDR3 has 14 residues. The V end lost 2 bases, the J end lost 3 bases, and 10 bases lay between the germline ends. The CDR3 DNA follows: TGTGCCAGCTCACCAATTGTCGGGAAAGAGACCCAGTACTTC. Translated, it gives CASSPIVGKETQYF.

This rearrangement joins TRBV5-1 to TRBJ2-2; 7 nucleotides line up with TRBD1. This CDR3 has 16 residues. Trimming at V came to 4 bases and at J to 0 bases, leaving 6 bases not matched to a gene. Germline V gene sequence: CDR1 SGHRS, CDR2 YFSETQ. CDR3 coding DNA: TGCGCCAGCAGCCAAGCCGGGACAGCGAACACCGGGGAGCTGTTTTTT. It encodes CASSQAGTANTGELFF.

There are a few counts of this clone. The CDR3 protein is CASSPSGGNEQFF. The CDR3, as DNA: TGCGCCAGCAGTCCTAGCGGGGGTAATGAGCAGTTCTTC. This chain joins TRBV10-1 and TRBJ2-1, with 10 nucleotides matching TRBD2. The CDR3 totals 13 residues. Germline V CDR1 and CDR2: WNHNN, SYGVQD (reference sequence). V gave up 5 bases and J gave up 7 bases; unmatched junction bases: 2.

This rearrangement joins TRBV28 to TRBJ1-2; 12 bases align to TRBD1. CDR3 size: 16 residues. Per germline, CDR1 MDHEN and CDR2 SYDVKM. J was trimmed by 4 bases and V by 5 bases; bases with no gene match: 8. CDR3 nucleotides: TGTGCCAGCAGTCCGGATGGGACAGGGGGCATCTATGGCTACACCTTC. Translating gives CASSPDGTGGIYGYTF.

This chain connects TRBV4-1 to TRBJ1-1; D possibly corresponds to TRBD1 (5 bases). Looked up from germline, CDR1 is MGHRA and CDR2 is YSYEKL. V dropped 7 bases and J dropped 4 bases, with 13 bases sitting between them. The CDR3 is made up of 13 amino acids. The chain's CDR3 is CASKSGVGTEAFF. CDR3 DNA sequence: TGCGCCAGCAAGTCGGGGGTGGGCACTGAAGCTTTCTTT.

J is TRBJ2-3 and V is TRBV7-2; 11 bases agree with TRBD2. Looked up from germline, CDR1 is SGHTA and CDR2 is FQGNSA. The CDR3 contains 18 residues. The ends lost 2 bases at V and 7 bases at J; junction bases unmatched: 14. CDR3 amino acids: CASSLSARLAGNTNTQYF. The CDR3 coding sequence is TGTGCCAGCAGCTTATCTGCTCGACTAGCGGGAAACACGAATACGCAGTATTTT.

This clone was recorded once. The V gene is TRBV14, the J gene TRBJ2-5; tentative D call: TRBD1 (5 bases). Deletions cut 0 bases from V and 4 bases from J, with 9 bases between. CDR1 is SGHDN, CDR2 FVKESK, per germline. The CDR3 extends over 14 amino acids. The CDR3 DNA reads TGTGCCAGCAGCCAAGATCAAGGGGTAGAGACCCAGTACTTC. Protein sequence: CASSQDQGVETQYF.

The V gene is TRBV6-2 or TRBV6-3, the J gene TRBJ2-1; D is possibly TRBD2 (6 bases). V lost 6 bases, J lost 9 bases, and 21 bases lay in between. There are 15 residues in the CDR3. The germline V gene encodes CDR1 MNHEY and CDR2 SVGEGT. The CDR3 bases are TGTGCCAGCAGCCCTCGGGCCGGGGTAGCGGCTGAGCAGTTCTTC. It specifies CASSPRAGVAAEQFF.

The chain uses TRBV3-1 (or the pseudogene TRBV3-2) and TRBJ2-7; 9 bases line up with TRBD1. The CDR3 contains 14 residues. Germline V gene sequence: CDR1 LGHDT, CDR2 YNNKEL (reference sequence). The ends lost 4 bases at V and 4 bases at J; junction bases unmatched: 5. In DNA form, the CDR3 reads TGTGCCAGCAGCCCGGGACAGGGTTTTTACGAGCAGTACTTC. Translated: CASSPGQGFYEQYF.

V and J are TRBV5-4 and TRBJ2-7; 12 bases match TRBD1. Trimming cost V 4 bases and J 10 bases; bases outside gene matches: 6. CDR1 and CDR2 (germline): SGHNT, YYREEE (reference sequence). The CDR3 length is 13 residues. The CDR3 sequence: CASSGPGQGAQYF. In nucleotides, the CDR3 is TGTGCCAGCAGCGGACCGGGACAGGGGGCCCAGTACTTC.

The count of this clone is one. V gene TRBV5-4 combines with J gene TRBJ1-2; D may be TRBD1 (6 bases). The V gene lost 4 bases and the J gene lost 2 bases, with 12 bases spanning the gap. The CDR3 length is 14 residues. The germline CDR1 and CDR2 sequences are SGHNT and YYREEE (reference sequence). CDR3 DNA sequence: TGTGCCAGCAGCCTGCTCGACAGGAACTATGGCTACACCTTC. Amino acid sequence: CASSLLDRNYGYTF.

V gene TRBV7-3 combines with J gene TRBJ1-5, with 8 bases that match TRBD1. This CDR3 comprises 17 residues. CDR1 is SGHTA, CDR2 FQGTGA, per germline. The J segment lost 9 bases and the V segment lost 5 bases, leaving 18 bases of the junction unmatched. The CDR3 DNA reads TGTGCCAGCAGCCCATCGAGGGACAGGTCTTCTTATCCGCCCCAGCATTTT. It encodes CASSPSRDRSSYPPQHF.

The chain has TRBV10-3 and TRBJ2-7; 13 positions match TRBD2. V trimming: 2 bases; J trimming: 0 bases; junction bases outside the gene matches: 4. Germline CDR1 and CDR2: ENHRY and SYGVKD. CDR3 length: 17 residues. Written as DNA, the CDR3 is TGTGCCATCAGTGAGCCGGGACTAGCGGGGACCTCCTACGAGCAGTACTTC. This gives the protein CAISEPGLAGTSYEQYF.

For the CDR3, the DNA is TGTGCCACCAGTATACTAGCGGGGGGCACAGATACGCAGTATTTT. Its translation: CATSILAGGTDTQYF. The chain has TRBV15 and TRBJ2-3; 11 bases align to TRBD2. The CDR3 sequence is 15 residues long. The V gene end was trimmed by 6 bases and the J gene end by 1 base; junction bases not matched to a gene: 3. Germline values: CDR1 LNHNV, CDR2 YYDKDF (reference sequence).

V gene TRBV14 combines with J gene TRBJ2-2, with a possible D match to TRBD2 (6 bases). Germline V CDR1 and CDR2: SGHDN, FVKESK. Trimming removed 4 bases from V and 4 bases from J, with 16 bases in between. This CDR3 contains 16 residues. Here the CDR3 DNA reads TGTGCCAGCAGCCTGCTGGGGGGAAGCGGCACCGGGGAGCTGTTTTTT. It codes for CASSLLGGSGTGELFF.

There are many counts of this clone. The V and J genes are TRBV11-2 and TRBJ1-1, with TRBD1 identical over 7 bases. J gave up 3 bases and V 4 bases, and 8 bases lay outside the gene matches. The CDR3 length is 15 residues. Germline CDR1 and CDR2: SGHAT and FQNNGV. The CDR3 region has the DNA TGTGCCAGCAGCTCCCTCTACAGGGGTGACACTGAAGCTTTCTTT. It codes for CASSSLYRGDTEAFF.

Written as DNA, the CDR3 is TGTGCCAGCAGCCCTCAGAATCAGCCCCAGCATTTT. Its translation: CASSPQNQPQHF. The J gene is TRBJ1-5, the V gene TRBV7-9; D is ambiguous. Trimming pared 5 bases from V and 4 bases from J, leaving 6 bases between. This CDR3 is 12 amino acids long. The germline V gene encodes CDR1 SEHNR and CDR2 FQNEAQ (reference sequence).

The chain is built from TRBV4-2 and TRBJ1-5; D is perhaps TRBD1 (5 bases). CDR1 is LGHNA and CDR2 is YNFKEQ in the germline V gene. This CDR3 comprises 15 residues. Trimming took 1 base from V and 4 from J, leaving 11 bases between them. The CDR3 DNA follows: TGTGCCAGCAGCCAAGCCACCGCAGGGAATCAGCCCCAGCATTTT. Its protein product is CASSQATAGNQPQHF.

This chain connects TRBV5-1 to TRBJ1-3; 9 bases fit TRBD1. J was trimmed by 4 bases and V by 4 bases; bases with no gene match: 3. There are 14 residues in the CDR3. The germline CDR1 and CDR2 sequences are SGHRS and YFSETQ. CDR3 in amino acids: CASSTGQGGNTIYF. The CDR3 nucleotides read TGCGCCAGCAGCACCGGACAGGGGGGAAACACCATATATTTT.

This clone has only a few counts. The rearrangement links TRBV7-9 to TRBJ1-6, with a weak D call TRBD1 (6 bases). Trimming left V 6 bases short and J 9 bases short, with 24 bases between. Germline V gives CDR1 SEHNR, CDR2 FQNEAQ (reference sequence). The CDR3 runs to 17 residues. The CDR3 nucleotides are TGTGCCAGCAGACGAAATCTCGGACAGATCTTAGGTTCACCCCTCCACTTT. Its protein is CASRRNLGQILGSPLHF. The whole variable domain, filled in from reference TRBV7-9 and TRBJ1-6, reads DTGVSQNPRHKITKRGQNVTFRCDPISEHNRLYWYRQTLGQGPEFLTYFQNEAQLEKSRLLSDRFSAERPKGSFSTLEIQRTEQGDSAMYLCASRRNLGQILGSPLHFGNGTRLTVT.

This chain joins TRBV18 and TRBJ2-7, with D maybe TRBD1 (5 bases). The V end was cut by 2 bases, the J end by 6 bases, with 11 bases between. Germline values: CDR1 KGHSH, CDR2 LQKENI. The length of the CDR3 is 13 residues. The CDR3 loop is CASSPFAGPEQYF. The CDR3 nucleotides read TGTGCCAGCTCACCATTTGCAGGGCCCGAGCAGTACTTC. Filled out from reference TRBV18 and TRBJ2-7, the complete variable domain reads NAGVMQNPRHLVRRRGQEARLRCSPMKGHSHVYWYRQLPEEGLKFMVYLQKENIIDESGMPKERFSAEFPKEGPSILRIQQVVRGDSAAYFCASSPFAGPEQYFGPGTRLTVT.

With regard to this clone: At one of its ends the junction is not consistent with the germline gene, which may arise from a read error. The chain links TRBV24-1 to TRBJ2-1, with 9 bases that match TRBD2. Germline V gene data show CDR1 as KGHDR and CDR2 as SFDVKD. The CDR3 loop spans 16 amino acids. CDR3 nucleotides: TGTGCCACCAGTGATCCGAGCGGGGGGCTGTACATTGAGCAGTTCTTC. Translating it yields CATSDPSGGLYIEQFF.

This clone was counted a single time. V usage is TRBV19 and J usage is TRBJ1-4, with D possibly matching TRBD1 (6 bases). This CDR3 has 15 residues. V lost 10 bases and J lost 1, with 16 bases in between. The germline V gene encodes CDR1 LNHDA and CDR2 SQIVND (reference sequence). The DNA of the CDR3 is TGTGCCACCGAGGGGGGGTTAGGAACTAATGAAAAACTGTTTTTT. Translated, it gives CATEGGLGTNEKLFF.

The rearrangement uses TRBV28 and TRBJ1-5; D not certain. Trimming took 3 bases from V and 4 from J, leaving 4 bases between them. CDR1 is MDHEN, CDR2 SYDVKM, per germline. The CDR3 loop spans 12 amino acids. In nucleotides, the CDR3 is TGTGCCAGCAGTTTGCGAAATCAGCCCCAGCATTTT. It encodes CASSLRNQPQHF.